This T cell receptor (beta chain) originates from a study of untreated major depressive disorder. V lost 3 bases to trimming and J lost 2 bases; unmatched junction nucleotides: 9. CDR1 and CDR2 (germline): SGHNT, YYREEE (reference sequence). This CDR3 contains 16 residues. This clone was picked up one time. The antigen is unknown. Participants were all of European descent. Sequenced by immunoSEQ multiplex PCR; TCRdb stores in-frame clones only, minus some. The data show about 25,000 clones, with about nine tenths seen just once and 0.72% held by the top ten. Notes on the study in general: Depressed patients' CD4+ T cells carried increased TRBV05-01 (Vbeta 5.1) usage versus control CD4+ T cells.

The V and J genes are TRBV5-4 and TRBJ2-5; the match to TRBD1 covers 8 bases. This receptor was taken from a woman aged 25-40 years with major depressive disorder. The sequencing sample was made of CD4+ T cells from PBMCs. This chain's CDR3 is CASSSDRERRQETQYF. CDR3 bases: TGTGCCAGCAGCTCGGACAGGGAAAGGCGGCAAGAGACCCAGTACTTC.